The source of this T cell receptor (beta chain) is a study of cytomegalovirus exposure and HLA in healthy donors. Regarding the study as a whole: Researchers reported from a later analysis that most CMV-associated TCR beta chains appeared HLA-restricted. According to reports, the classifier identified cytomegalovirus status with high specificity and sensitivity.

CDR3 length equals 12 residues. Germline lookup yields CDR1 SGHDN and CDR2 FVKESK. V lost 3 bases, J lost 7 bases, and 6 bases lay in between. Notes on this clone: Antigen specificity is unknown.

This PCR relied on a set of 60 Vbeta primers and 13 Jbeta primers. Profiled with immunoSEQ multiplex PCR; TCRdb holds only in-frame clones, not every one. Its table records about 96,000 clones. This clonotype originated in a woman aged 25 to 39 in good health and CMV-seronegative. The genes are TRBV14 and TRBJ2-2; D gene uncertain. Specimen: PBMCs. DNA for the CDR3: TGTGCCAGCAGCCATCCCTTCGGGGAGCTGTTTTTT. This translates into CASSHPFGELFF. The full variable domain, in which reference TRBV14 and TRBJ2-2 provide the parts outside the CDR3, is EAGVTQFPSHSVIEKGQTVTLRCDPISGHDNLYWYRRVMGKEIKFLLHFVKESKQDESGMPNNRFLAERTGGTYSTLKVQPAELEDSGVYFCASSHPFGELFFGEGSRLTVL.